The T cell receptor beta chain described here comes from a study of regulatory dendritic cells for organ transplantation. This clone appeared a few times. Its antigen is not known. Within the sample, other DNA sequences also encode this same CDR3. Generated by immunoSEQ multiplex PCR, the TCRdb table keeps only in-frame clones and is missing some. The sample records 10,000 to 11,000 clones, about two thirds being singletons. Germline CDR1 and CDR2: SGHRS and YFSETQ. The CDR3 contains 14 residues. V shed 4 bases and J 5 bases; nucleotides not matched to a gene: 7. Study-level findings and limits: Among resting subsets, memory CD8+ cells contained the most alloreactive clonotypes. Mature dendritic cells appeared to drive more memory CD8+ clonal expansion than regulatory ones.

CFSE-labeled sorted T cells met regulatory or mature dendritic cells for 4 to 6 days. The chain combines TRBV5-1 with TRBJ1-2; 8 positions agree with TRBD1. Sequenced: naive CD4+ T cells from blood cultured with dendritic cells. Subset meaning: CD45RA+ naive T cells. The receptor comes from a human donor in good health. CDR3 in amino acids: CASSPDRVFYGYTF. The CDR3, as DNA: TGCGCCAGCAGCCCGGACAGGGTGTTTTATGGCTACACCTTC.